The 24 T cell receptor beta chains given below trace back to one sample, sequenced in a study of T-cell reconstitution after alpha-beta-depleted transplantation in children. Library preparation (for TCRbeta) was performed with unique molecular identifiers. TCRdb analysed the PCR reads with MiXCR anew, one entry per CDR3 protein. Found here are about 610,000 distinct CDR3 sequences, over 9.5% of them singletons; the top ten hold about 4%. Material: PBMCs from the stem cell graft donor, obtained from the stem cell graft. Every receptor here comes from a human donor who donated a stem cell graft to a child with acute myeloid leukemia.

The chain links TRBV12-3 or TRBV12-4 to TRBJ1-2; the match to TRBD1 covers 9 bases. The V and J ends lost 2 bases and 6 bases, in that order; junction bases with no gene match: 4. The CDR3 covers 14 residues. CDR3: CASSLRTGADGYTF. CDR3 sequence (DNA): TGTGCCAGCAGTTTAAGGACAGGGGCGGATGGCTACACCTTC.

The chain uses TRBV20-1 and TRBJ1-5; the D gene is possibly TRBD1 (6 bases). V was shortened by 0 bases and J by 5 bases, with 17 bases between the two germline ends. The CDR3 contains 16 residues. Germline CDR1 reads DFQATT; CDR2 reads SNEGSKA (reference sequence). CDR3 amino acids: CSARDVQGPPDQPQHF. For the CDR3, the DNA is TGCAGTGCTAGAGATGTACAGGGCCCACCGGATCAGCCCCAGCATTTT.

This clonotype was counted at least ten times. The chain couples TRBV20-1 to TRBJ2-3; a possible D gene is TRBD2 (5 bases). The CDR3 runs 13 residues. V dropped 7 bases and J dropped 2 bases, with 13 bases sitting between them. The V gene's germline CDR1 is DFQATT and CDR2 SNEGSKA (reference sequence). CDR3 protein: CSGGLANTDTQYF. CDR3 nucleotides: TGCAGTGGCGGGCTAGCCAACACAGATACGCAGTATTTT.

This clonotype was detected only a few times. The CDR3 sequence: CASSRQGLGQPQHF. CDR3 sequence (DNA): TGTGCCAGCAGTCGACAGGGGTTAGGGCAGCCCCAGCATTTT. The chain joins TRBV12-3 or TRBV12-4 to TRBJ1-5; TRBD1 matches at 8 bases. V was pared by 5 bases and J by 7 bases, with 7 bases of the junction left unmatched. This CDR3 has 14 residues.

This clonotype appeared a few times. This chain uses TRBV6-1 with TRBJ1-6, with a weak D call TRBD1 (5 bases). V was clipped by 5 bases and J by 7 bases, with 12 bases between them. The CDR3 extends over 14 amino acids. Germline assignment: CDR1 MNHNS and CDR2 SASEGT. CDR3 in amino acids: CASSLQGSNSPLHF. As DNA, the CDR3 is TGTGCCAGCAGTCTCCAGGGTTCCAATTCACCCCTCCACTTT.

This clonotype was observed at least ten times. This chain joins TRBV20-1 and TRBJ1-2, with D possibly TRBD1 on 6 matching bases. From germline, CDR1 is DFQATT and CDR2 SNEGSKA (reference sequence). The CDR3 has 14 amino acids. Between the trimmed V and J ends, which lost 3 bases and 4 bases, there was a span of 15 bases. The CDR3 region has the DNA TGCAGTGCTAGTCTCCGACAGGCCTTCTATGGCTACACCTTC. Its translation is CSASLRQAFYGYTF.

There are a few counts of this clonotype. The chain couples TRBV24-1 to TRBJ2-3; weak D call: TRBD1 (6 bases). Looked up from germline, CDR1 is KGHDR and CDR2 is SFDVKD. Trimming took off 9 bases at V and 6 bases at J, with 18 bases between the two ends. The length of the CDR3 is 14 residues. The CDR3 loop reads CATGPAGAGDTQYF. CDR3 nucleotides: TGTGCCACCGGCCCGGCAGGGGCAGGGGATACGCAGTATTTT.

The V call is TRBV5-1, the J call TRBJ2-3; 7 bases fit TRBD2. V lost 3 bases and J lost 6; bases outside the gene matches: 10. Germline assignment: CDR1 SGHRS and CDR2 YFSETQ. CDR3 size: 15 residues. The DNA of the CDR3 is TGCGCCAGCAGCTGGGTAGCGGGCCAAAGGGATACGCAGTATTTT. This encodes CASSWVAGQRDTQYF.

This clonotype was counted at least ten times. The chain uses TRBV20-1 and TRBJ2-1; no reliable D call. From germline, CDR1 is DFQATT and CDR2 SNEGSKA (reference sequence). V lost 3 bases and J 10 bases, leaving 7 bases between the germline ends. The CDR3 is made up of 10 amino acids. CDR3 loop: CSASRSEQFF. The CDR3 nucleotides read TGCAGTGCTAGCCGATCGGAGCAGTTCTTC.

V and J are TRBV29-1 and TRBJ2-6; D is undetermined. The CDR3 extends over 15 amino acids. Germline CDR1 is SQVTM and CDR2 is ANQGSEA. Trimming stripped 3 bases from V and 1 base from J, with 10 bases between. The CDR3, as DNA: TGCAGCGTTGATGGCTCAGGTTCTGGGGCCAACGTCCTGACTTTC. It codes for CSVDGSGSGANVLTF.

The chain uses TRBV18 and TRBJ1-1, with D possibly TRBD1 on 6 matching bases. CDR1 is KGHSH, CDR2 LQKENI, per germline. The CDR3 has 15 amino acids. The V end lost 0 bases, the J end lost 2 bases, and 10 bases lay between the germline ends. CDR3 residues: CASSPPAGANTEAFF. The CDR3 DNA is TGTGCCAGCTCACCACCGGCGGGGGCTAACACTGAAGCTTTCTTT.

This clonotype was recorded a few times. This chain uses TRBV12-3 or TRBV12-4 with TRBJ2-7; D not resolved. Trimming took off 4 bases at V and 1 base at J, with 5 bases between the two ends. The CDR3 contains 12 residues. CDR3 DNA: TGTGCCAGCAGTTCACAGTCCTACGAGCAGTACTTC. Translating it yields CASSSQSYEQYF.

Of note for this clonotype: This likely comes from a read error, as the CDR3 has no conserved phenylalanine or tryptophan at its end. The rearrangement uses TRBV3-1 and TRBJ1-3; perhaps TRBD1 as D (5 bases). CDR1 is LGHDT and CDR2 is YNNKEL in the germline V gene (reference sequence). V was clipped by 1 base and J by 0 bases, with 7 bases between them. This CDR3 spans 15 amino acids. The CDR3 DNA reads as TGTGCCAGCAGCCAAGGACAGTACTCTGGAAACACCATATATTCT. This encodes CASSQGQYSGNTIYS.

This chain joins TRBV20-1 and TRBJ2-3; TRBD2 matches at 10 bases. Germline CDR1 is DFQATT and CDR2 is SNEGSKA (reference sequence). The CDR3 runs 16 residues. The V and J ends lost 5 bases and 5 bases, in that order; junction bases with no gene match: 13. The CDR3 here is CSAPHLLAGGLDTQYF. CDR3 DNA sequence: TGCAGTGCTCCACACCTTTTAGCGGGAGGCTTAGATACGCAGTATTTT.

The chain is built from TRBV18 and TRBJ2-1; weak D call: TRBD2 (5 bases). Germline loops: CDR1 KGHSH, CDR2 LQKENI. The ends were cut back, 3 bases at V and 6 bases at J, with 9 bases in the middle. This CDR3 is built from 13 residues. CDR3 DNA sequence: TGTGCCAGCTCACCGTCGAGGGCCAATGAGCAGTTCTTC. It yields the protein CASSPSRANEQFF.

This clonotype was observed a few times. This chain joins TRBV7-6 and TRBJ2-2; 7 positions match TRBD2. The V segment lost 1 base and the J segment 2 bases; nucleotides outside the gene matches: 10. This CDR3 region has 18 residues. CDR1 is SGHVS and CDR2 is FNYEAQ in the germline V gene. The CDR3, as DNA: TGTGCCAGCAGCTTAGAGAGGGTGGCTAGCGGTAACACCGGGGAGCTGTTTTTT. This encodes CASSLERVASGNTGELFF. Using reference TRBV7-6 and TRBJ2-2 for the parts outside the CDR3, the full variable domain is GAGVSQSPRYKVTKRGQDVALRCDPISGHVSLYWYRQALGQGPEFLTYFNYEAQQDKSGLPNDRFSAERPEGSISTLTIQRTEQRDSAMYRCASSLERVASGNTGELFFGEGSRLTVL.

This clonotype appeared a single time. This chain links TRBV20-1 with TRBJ1-1; D might be TRBD1 (5 bases). Germline-derived CDR1 and CDR2 are DFQATT and SNEGSKA (reference sequence). The CDR3 contains 12 residues. V lost 0 bases and J lost 5, with 7 bases in between. DNA for the CDR3: TGCAGTGCTAGAGAGGGGGGGACTGAAGCTTTCTTT. This sequence encodes CSAREGGTEAFF.

This clonotype was seen only a few times. The chain recombines TRBV20-1 with TRBJ1-1; D is undetermined. The CDR3 is 15 amino acids. Trimming took 6 bases from V and 1 from J, leaving 18 bases between them. Germline V lookup: CDR1 DFQATT, CDR2 SNEGSKA (reference sequence). The CDR3 loop reads CSAESGPSANTEAFF. Here the CDR3 DNA reads TGCAGTGCCGAGAGCGGCCCCTCGGCGAACACTGAAGCTTTCTTT.

The rearrangement joins TRBV7-9 to TRBJ1-5; 8 bases line up with TRBD1. The junction had 9 bases not matched to a gene; V was cut back by 5 bases and J by 6 bases. Per germline, CDR1 SEHNR and CDR2 FQNEAQ (reference sequence). This CDR3 has 15 residues. The chain's CDR3 is CASSQGQGGTQPQHF. CDR3 coding DNA: TGTGCCAGCAGCCAAGGACAGGGTGGCACTCAGCCCCAGCATTTT.

Regarding this clonotype: A read error may explain this, as a much larger clone is one base away. The chain employs TRBV7-2 and TRBJ2-3; 10 bases fit TRBD2. The CDR3 has 14 residues. Germline loops: CDR1 SGHTA, CDR2 FQGNSA. V trimming: 3 bases; J trimming: 4 bases; junction bases outside the gene matches: 1. The CDR3 coding sequence is TGTGCCAGCAGCTTTCTAGCGGGAGCAGATACGCAGTATTTT. This gives the protein CASSFLAGADTQYF.

V is TRBV12-5 and J is TRBJ2-1; 12 bases match TRBD2. The V segment lost 2 bases and the J segment 7 bases; nucleotides outside the gene matches: 3. The CDR3 runs 15 residues. The germline V gene has CDR1 LGHNT and CDR2 FRNRAP. The CDR3 nucleotides read TGTGCTAGTGGTTTGCGACTAGCGGGAGAGAATGAGCAGTTCTTC. As protein: CASGLRLAGENEQFF.

This clonotype was seen repeatedly, ten times or more. This chain links TRBV20-1 with TRBJ2-3; 7 bases match TRBD2. CDR1 and CDR2 (germline): DFQATT, SNEGSKA (reference sequence). The ends lost 0 bases at V and 1 base at J; junction bases unmatched: 7. The CDR3 has 16 amino acids. This CDR3 reads CSARDPLTSGTDTQYF. CDR3 nucleotide sequence: TGCAGTGCTAGAGATCCGTTAACTAGCGGCACAGATACGCAGTATTTT.

This clonotype occurred many times. J is TRBJ1-5 and V is TRBV7-3; maybe TRBD1 (5 bases). Germline V gives CDR1 SGHTA, CDR2 FQGTGA. The CDR3 has 13 residues. Trimming pared 2 bases from V and 4 bases from J, leaving 6 bases between. The CDR3: CASSLSGNQPQHF. CDR3 bases: TGTGCCAGCAGCTTATCAGGGAATCAGCCCCAGCATTTT.

V is TRBV30 and J is TRBJ1-2; D gene unclear. Deletions cut 0 bases from V and 7 bases from J, with 9 bases between. The germline gives CDR1 GTSNPN, CDR2 SVGIG (reference sequence). The CDR3 is 12 amino acids. CDR3 nucleotides: TGTGCCTGGAGTGTGAAGGGAGGTGGCTACACCTTC. Encoded protein: CAWSVKGGGYTF.